This T cell receptor (beta chain) was observed in a study of CD8 T cells in Susac syndrome. From germline, CDR1 is DFQATT and CDR2 SNEGSKA (reference sequence). The CDR3 extends over 15 amino acids. V shed 1 base and J 4 bases; nucleotides not matched to a gene: 1. Random hexamers served to reverse transcribe roughly 0.5 to 1 ug RNA. The TCR beta CDR3 was amplified by immunoSEQ multiplex PCR across 54 Vbeta, 13 Jbeta. TCRdb re-analysed the immunoSEQ multiplex PCR reads in MiXCR, keeping a single row per CDR3 protein. The table has about 150,000 distinct CDR3 sequences, approximately 93% seen once. Of note for this clonotype: Its antigen is still unknown.

TCR beta sequencing covered blood CD8+ and CD4+ T cells. The TEMRA cells underwent FACS enrichment, while the CD8+ and CD4+ T cells underwent negative isolation. General observations from the study: The number of individuals included in the study's TCR sequencing and HLA analysis was acknowledged as relatively small.

This sequence joins TRBV20-1 and TRBJ2-5; 15 bases fit TRBD2. This sequence originates from a human donor with multiple sclerosis. Sequenced: CD8+ T cells from PBMCs. Here the CDR3 reads CSARGTSGGAETQYF. The CDR3 bases are TGCAGTGCTAGAGGGACTAGCGGGGGGGCAGAGACCCAGTACTTC.